This T cell receptor (beta chain) comes out of a study of Graves' ophthalmopathy and Graves' hyperthyroidism. General study results and limits: Predictions made by the model for ophthalmopathy progression reached roughly 64% sensitivity and about 72% specificity.

Ineligible for inclusion were patients with other autoimmune diseases, uncontrolled infections, pregnancy or lactation. With 5 bases clipped from V and 4 bases from J, the junction kept 12 bases outside the gene matches. Looked up from germline, CDR1 is SGHTA and CDR2 is FQGNSA. The CDR3 is 17 residues long. Beta-chain TCR CDR3 regions were amplified from RNA transcripts. RT-PCR with HTBI primers came first, then second-round multiplex PCR. TCRdb passed the multiplex PCR reads through MiXCR, listing each CDR3 protein once. Found here are approximately 540,000 distinct CDR3 sequences, 35% to 40% of them singletons; the top ten hold around 4.6%. On this clonotype itself: The antigen is not known.

This receptor was taken from an adult man with Graves' hyperthyroidism. The chain combines TRBV7-2 with TRBJ1-5; TRBD1 matches 9 bases. Sequenced input: peripheral blood or thyroid tissue (not recorded which). CDR3 loop: CASSRTSGTGRNQPQHF. The CDR3 DNA reads TGTGCCAGCAGCAGAACCTCCGGGACAGGGCGAAATCAGCCCCAGCATTTT.